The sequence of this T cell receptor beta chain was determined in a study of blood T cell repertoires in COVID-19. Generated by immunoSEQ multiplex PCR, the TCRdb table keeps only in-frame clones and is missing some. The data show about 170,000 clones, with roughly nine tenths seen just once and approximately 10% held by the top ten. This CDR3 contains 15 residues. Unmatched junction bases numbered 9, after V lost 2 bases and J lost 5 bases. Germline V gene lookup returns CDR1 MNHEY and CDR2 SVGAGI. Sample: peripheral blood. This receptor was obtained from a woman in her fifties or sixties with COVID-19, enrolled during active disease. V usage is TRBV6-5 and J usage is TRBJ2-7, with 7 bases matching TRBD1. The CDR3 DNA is TGTGCCAGCAGTTACACATGGGACAGTGTCCACGAGCAGTACTTC. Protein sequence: CASSYTWDSVHEQYF.